This T cell receptor beta chain was profiled in a study of blood T cells in healthy people across ages. Study overall: Template switching picked up about one barcoded beta molecule for each two T cells.

On this clonotype: The antigen is undetermined.

Total RNA amounts of at least 5 micrograms were extracted per sample. Findings and limits, study-wide: CMV infection status of these donors was not known. Both higher diversity and more naive CD4+ cells marked long-lived donors when set against aged donors.

Sample-barcoded 5' priming and a J-beta primer mix drove a second PCR of roughly 6 to 12 cycles. TCRdb reanalysed the 5' RACE reads using MiXCR and keeps one entry per CDR3 protein. The sample includes 790,000 or so distinct CDR3 sequences, around half of them seen just once. Germline lookup yields CDR1 SQVTM and CDR2 ANQGSEA. This CDR3 has 16 amino acids. The J segment lost 4 bases and the V segment lost 4 bases, leaving 10 bases of the junction unmatched. The V gene is TRBV29-1, the J gene TRBJ2-6, with 7 bases lining up with TRBD1. The sequence derives from an elderly man in good health. Sequencing was performed on blood. CDR3 region: CSVGDRTDKGANVLTF. CDR3 DNA sequence: TGCAGCGTTGGGGACAGAACCGACAAGGGGGCCAACGTCCTGACTTTC.